This TCR beta chain originates from a study of cytomegalovirus exposure and HLA in healthy donors (dated by TCRdb to 2016 to 2017). Regarding the complete study: An earlier analysis of a few hundred of the donors reported about 280 Gb of sequence data and about 120 million unique TCR beta sequences obtained from some 200 million T cells. About 310 gigabases of sequencing data and approximately 93 million unique TCR sequences were included in an early release covering under 650 HLA-typed donors. Of the approximately 400 genotyped donors, 80% to 90% were placed in the genetic ancestry cluster associated with self-reported Caucasian donors. The study aimed to test whether signatures of past pathogen exposure could be identified by cataloging public T cell receptors. Using immunosequencing, the study profiled T cell repertoires from around 670 subjects and related those repertoires to cytomegalovirus serostatus. Besides the first cohort of under 700 subjects, a separate validation cohort made up of around 120 different subjects was used. To predict cytomegalovirus infection status, the study combined high-throughput TCR immunosequencing, statistical association of individual TCRs with disease status, and machine learning. In a later analysis, previously published TCR beta repertoires from 666 donors were re-analyzed and high-resolution HLA genotyping was added so that TCR occurrence patterns could be studied. Rather than using new phenotypic data, the later analysis identified candidate immune exposures from TCR beta sequences and from how often those sequences occurred across donors. In an earlier analysis of a few hundred of the donors, high-throughput TCR beta sequencing was used to judge whether each TCR beta V gene segment behaved as functional or pseudogenic. Donor age, sex, ethnicity and CMV serostatus were collected together with the repertoire data. In a later genetic analysis, genome-wide SNP genotypes for about 65% of the roughly 670 donors were used, and that subset was treated as a discovery cohort. All discovery cohort repertoires had been generated on a single sequencing platform. HLA typing included class I and class II loci at four-digit resolution. Typing coverage varied by locus: roughly 620-640 donors for A, B, C, DRB1 and DQB1; around 560 for DQA1; around 570 for DPA1; some 470 for DPB1. Roughly 5 DR-DQ haplotypes were treated as single units for association and clustering because of strong linkage in the cohort. On average, roughly 200,000 unique TCR beta nucleotide sequences were sequenced per donor among fewer than 500 genotyped donors of the cohort, with roughly 19% of those sequences being non-productive. Broad study findings and their caveats: While some public TCRs were present in many individuals, most TCR sequences turned up only very rarely across donors. V-gene and J-gene trimming of TCR beta chains was associated with a missense DCLRE1C variant in a later genetic analysis, and the association was replicated in an independent cohort. In a later analysis, most CMV-associated TCR beta chains were found to appear HLA-restricted, with HLA associations seemingly driven largely by CMV exposure. The study listed 150 to 200 TCR beta chains as associated with cytomegalovirus. Compared with equally common non-associated chains, HLA-associated TCR beta chains in a later analysis were more clonally expanded and had lower generation probabilities. At a false discovery rate of 0.05, a later analysis linked fewer than 20,000 TCR beta sequences to specific HLA alleles. According to a later genetic analysis, donors in an Asian-associated ancestry cluster had fewer N-insertions in productive TCRs than the roughly 670-donor mean. The authors suggested that the approach could potentially be extended to other disease states and immunological phenotypes. Immune exposure information for the cohort was limited to CMV serostatus. Several of the top co-occurrence clusters appeared to be linked to parvovirus B19, influenza, CMV and Epstein-Barr virus, according to a later analysis. Because the 87-base-pair reads could not distinguish some IMGT-functional V segments, including TRBV6-2 and TRBV6-3, those segments were excluded. The presence/absence analyses assumed that sequencing depth was roughly uniform across donors, and that assumption may not be true. A cluster of highly shared sequence variants was judged likely to represent a technical artifact of the sequencing pipeline. In vitro tests confirmed that a few of the cytomegalovirus-associated TCR beta chains recognize cytomegalovirus antigens. The cohort was sequenced for TCR beta chains only, and without alpha or paired-chain data the features that could be detected were limited. HLA typing was unavailable for some donors at each locus, so association tests used only the typed subset. A further reported finding was that TCR beta sequences accurately predicted the HLA-A and HLA-B alleles for most subjects in the first cohort. Assigning TCR associations to individual alleles was difficult when HLA alleles, especially DR and DQ, strongly co-occurred. Correlated functional status among segregating V segments might reflect linkage disequilibrium, but an unknown experimental factor could not be ruled out. Cytomegalovirus status was reported to be diagnosed by the classifier with high specificity and sensitivity in both the original and validation cohorts. An earlier analysis of 587 of the donors showed that most TCR beta V segments appeared in productive rearrangements either about 87% or about 30% of the time, which broadly matched IMGT annotations. Because counts were too low, seventeen rarely observed V segments, including chromosome 9 orphons, were left out of the earlier analysis of several hundred of the donors. In a later analysis, TCR association rates were found to vary across HLA loci, with the most associated TCRs seen for DRB1 alleles and the fewest for HLA-C alleles.

The library was generated by the immunoSEQ multiplex PCR assay. For the multiplex PCR, a mixture combining 60 forward primers for TCR Vbeta segments and 13 reverse primers for TCR Jbeta segments was used. A multiplex PCR assay on genomic DNA amplified the CDR3 region of rearranged TCR beta genes. On the Illumina HiSeq System, the amplified TCR beta libraries were sequenced as 87-base-pair reads. The original methods were these. A later analysis counted 65 million to 90 million unique TCR beta chains across the 666 repertoires, and around 9.9 million of these chains were shared by at least two donors. Raw reads were error-corrected and collapsed into unique sequences by a nearest-neighbor algorithm in which closely related sequences were merged to remove PCR and sequencing errors. CDR3 sequences were aligned to IMGT reference sequences to assign V, D and J gene segments. For a sequence to be retained, a match of at least six nucleotides to both a V gene segment and a J gene segment was required. A rearrangement counted as productive if the CDR3 had no stop codons and remained in frame with V and J, and every other rearrangement counted as non-productive. Following IMGT convention, CDR3 was defined as the stretch from the second conserved V-encoded cysteine up to the conserved J-encoded phenylalanine. The earlier analysis of some 580 of the donors excluded any sequence lacking an unambiguous match to a single V gene segment. In an earlier analysis of 587 of the donors, V segments were called functional above 56.7% productive rearrangements and were called segregating when the between-donor standard deviation exceeded 5%. A statistical classification framework was built for diagnosing cytomegalovirus status from the catalog of TCR beta chain sequences. V and J gene assignment, in a later analysis, came from comparing TCR nucleotide sequences with IMGT/GENE-DB human TR gene sequences. The TCRdist pipeline was used in a later analysis to assign CDR3 sequences and most-parsimonious VDJ recombination scenarios. In a later analysis, each TCR beta chain was defined by its CDR3 amino acid sequence together with its V-gene family, and reads lacking a unique V-gene family were excluded. A later analysis removed several hundred highly shared, low-generation-probability nucleotide sequences to deal with suspected cross-contamination and a sequencing artifact. For each public chain, a later analysis derived a clonal expansion index from normalized ranks of inferred template counts within each repertoire. Generation probabilities in a later analysis came from a VDJ recombination model fitted to out-of-frame rearrangements, and those results were checked against IGoR. In a later analysis, hypergeometric tests were used to score TCR-TCR, TCR-HLA and TCR-CMV co-occurrence, with a repertoire-size bias correction applied to TCR pairs. False discovery rates were estimated in a later analysis by permuting HLA or CMV assignments 20 times. In a later analysis, co-occurring TCRs were grouped with DBSCAN, and TCRdist sequence similarity was added when clustering was performed within HLA-allele-positive subsets. Repertoires with fewer than 30,000 or more than 120,000 public chains, plus five repertoires with anomalous nucleotide sharing, were excluded from co-occurrence clustering. Imported from immuneACCESS, the table was reduced by TCRdb to in-frame sequences with V and J called. These copies leave out some clones; in studies compared against another copy, an unresolved V gene accounts for under half, and the cause of the remainder is not known. That table furnishes V, J and clone size, whereas the DNA furnished D and trimming. A total of about 140,000 clones appear in this sample, about 79% of them only once. Approximately 2% of the sample is in the top ten clones.

The CDR3 runs 15 residues from the cysteine to the phenylalanine. This entry keeps only the CDR3 DNA: 45 bases, framed from base 1. Taken from the germline V gene (reference sequence), the CDR1 and CDR2 loops are SGHNT and YYREEE. This clone was recorded a few times. Its binding antigen is unknown. No much larger clone exists at a distance of one base, and base qualities are not known. The cohort comprised 710 or so healthy bone marrow donors. Cohort members were all nominally healthy when sampled, although unrecorded immune exposures were likely present. The donor was CMV seropositive and was included in the group of 290 or so seropositive cohort members. A peripheral blood sample was collected from each donor, and TCR beta sequencing was performed on peripheral blood mononuclear cells. Genomic DNA was extracted from the blood cell samples with the Qiagen DNeasy Blood Extraction Kit.

This clonotype was sampled from a female donor in good health and CMV-seropositive. The chain links TRBV5-4 with TRBJ2-5; 7 middle bases align to TRBD1. The J call may be faulty, since TRBJ2-7 better matches the DNA end. Material: PBMCs. The nucleotide sequence is given as TGTGCCAGCAGCTTAAAGACAGGGCTCTCCTACGAGCAGTACTTC. It encodes CASSLKTGLSYEQYF.